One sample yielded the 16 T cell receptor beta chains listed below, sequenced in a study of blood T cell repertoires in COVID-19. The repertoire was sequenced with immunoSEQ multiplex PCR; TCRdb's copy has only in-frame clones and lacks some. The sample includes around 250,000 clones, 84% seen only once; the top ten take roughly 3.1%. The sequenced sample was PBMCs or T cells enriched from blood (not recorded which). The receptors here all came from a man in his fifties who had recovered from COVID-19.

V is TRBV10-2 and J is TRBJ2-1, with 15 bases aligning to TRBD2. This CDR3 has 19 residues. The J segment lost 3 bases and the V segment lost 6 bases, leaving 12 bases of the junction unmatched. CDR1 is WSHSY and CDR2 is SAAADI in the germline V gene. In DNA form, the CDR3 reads TGCGCCAGCAGACAGGGGACTAGCGGGGGGAGAGCCCTCTACAATGAGCAGTTCTTC. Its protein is CASRQGTSGGRALYNEQFF.

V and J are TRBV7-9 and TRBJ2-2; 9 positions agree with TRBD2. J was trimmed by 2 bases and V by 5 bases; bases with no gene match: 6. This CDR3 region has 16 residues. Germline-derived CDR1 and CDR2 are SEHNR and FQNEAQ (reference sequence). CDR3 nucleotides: TGTGCCAGCAGCCGAAGACTAGCGGCTAACACCGGGGAGCTGTTTTTT. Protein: CASSRRLAANTGELFF. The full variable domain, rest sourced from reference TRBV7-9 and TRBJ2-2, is DTGVSQNPRHKITKRGQNVTFRCDPISEHNRLYWYRQTLGQGPEFLTYFQNEAQLEKSRLLSDRFSAERPKGSFSTLEIQRTEQGDSAMYLCASSRRLAANTGELFFGEGSRLTVL.

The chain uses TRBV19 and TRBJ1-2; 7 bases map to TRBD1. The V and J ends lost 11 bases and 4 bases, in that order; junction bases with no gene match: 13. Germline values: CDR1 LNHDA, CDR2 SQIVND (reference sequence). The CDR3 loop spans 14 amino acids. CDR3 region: CASGVDRSRYGYTF. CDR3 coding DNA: TGTGCCTCGGGGGTGGACAGGAGCCGCTATGGCTACACCTTC.

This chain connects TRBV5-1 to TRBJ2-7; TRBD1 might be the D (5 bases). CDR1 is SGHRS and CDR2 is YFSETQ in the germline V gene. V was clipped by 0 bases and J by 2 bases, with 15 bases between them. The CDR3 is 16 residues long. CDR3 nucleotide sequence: TGCGCCAGCAGCTTGGGGCCGACAGAGATACCCTACGAGCAGTACTTC. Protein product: CASSLGPTEIPYEQYF.

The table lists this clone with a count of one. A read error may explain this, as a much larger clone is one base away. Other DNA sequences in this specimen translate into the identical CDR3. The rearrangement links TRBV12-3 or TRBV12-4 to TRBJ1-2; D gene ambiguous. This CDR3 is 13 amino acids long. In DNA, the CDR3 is TGCGCGACTAGCGGGCAGAAAGGTTATGGCTACACCTTC. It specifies CATSGQKGYGYTF.

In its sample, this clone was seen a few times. The CDR3 reads CASSLAGWGQGKSKFF. CDR3 bases: TGTGCCAGCAGCTTAGCAGGTTGGGGACAGGGAAAATCTAAGTTCTTC. This rearrangement joins TRBV11-2 to TRBJ2-1, with 9 positions matching TRBD1. The CDR3 consists of 16 residues. Unmatched junction bases numbered 15, after V lost 1 base and J lost 14 bases. The V gene's germline CDR1 is SGHAT and CDR2 FQNNGV. Full variable domain (missing parts from reference TRBV11-2 and TRBJ2-1): EAGVAQSPRYKIIEKRQSVAFWCNPISGHATLYWYQQILGQGPKLLIQFQNNGVVDDSQLPKDRFSAERLKGVDSTLKIQPAKLEDSAVYLCASSLAGWGQGKSKFFGPGTRLTVL.

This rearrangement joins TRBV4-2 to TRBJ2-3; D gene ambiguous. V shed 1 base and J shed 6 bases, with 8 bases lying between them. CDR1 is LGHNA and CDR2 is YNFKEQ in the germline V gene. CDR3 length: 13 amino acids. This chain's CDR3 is CASSQGSQDTQYF. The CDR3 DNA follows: TGTGCCAGCAGCCAAGGGTCCCAGGATACGCAGTATTTT.

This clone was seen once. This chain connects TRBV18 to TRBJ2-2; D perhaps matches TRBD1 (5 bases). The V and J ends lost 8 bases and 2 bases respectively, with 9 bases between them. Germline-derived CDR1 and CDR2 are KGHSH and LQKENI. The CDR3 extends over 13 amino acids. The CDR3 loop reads CASQTANTGELFF. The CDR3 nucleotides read TGTGCCAGCCAGACAGCCAACACCGGGGAGCTGTTTTTT.

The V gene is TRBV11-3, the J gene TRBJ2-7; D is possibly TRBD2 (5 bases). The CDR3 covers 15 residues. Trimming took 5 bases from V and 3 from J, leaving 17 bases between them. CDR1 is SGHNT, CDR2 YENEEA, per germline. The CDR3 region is CASSRTRRVDYEQYF. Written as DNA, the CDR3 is TGTGCCAGCAGCCGAACCAGGCGGGTAGACTACGAGCAGTACTTC.

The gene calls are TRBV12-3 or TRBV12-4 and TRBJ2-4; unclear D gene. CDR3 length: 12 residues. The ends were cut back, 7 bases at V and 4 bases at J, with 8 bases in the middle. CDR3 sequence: CASTPSKNIQYF. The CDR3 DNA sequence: TGTGCCAGCACCCCCTCTAAAAACATTCAGTACTTC.

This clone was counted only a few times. The CDR3 nucleotides read TGTGCCAGTAGCCTAGCGGGTCAGCCCCAGCATTTT. Translated: CASSLAGQPQHF. The rearrangement uses TRBV19 and TRBJ1-5, with D hard to call. The length of the CDR3 is 12 residues. Trimming pared 6 bases from V and 6 bases from J, leaving 9 bases between. Germline assignment: CDR1 LNHDA and CDR2 SQIVND (reference sequence).

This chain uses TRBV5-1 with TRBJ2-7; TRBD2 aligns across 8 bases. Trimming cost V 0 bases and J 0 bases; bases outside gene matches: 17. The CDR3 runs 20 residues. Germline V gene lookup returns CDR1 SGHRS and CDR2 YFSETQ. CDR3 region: CASSLGSVRGATMSSYEQYF. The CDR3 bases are TGCGCCAGCAGCTTGGGATCTGTGCGGGGGGCCACTATGAGCTCCTACGAGCAGTACTTC. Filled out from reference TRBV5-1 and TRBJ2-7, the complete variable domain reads KAGVTQTPRYLIKTRGQQVTLSCSPISGHRSVSWYQQTPGQGLQFLFEYFSETQRNKGNFPGRFSGRQFSNSRSEMNVSTLELGDSALYLCASSLGSVRGATMSSYEQYFGPGTRLTVT.

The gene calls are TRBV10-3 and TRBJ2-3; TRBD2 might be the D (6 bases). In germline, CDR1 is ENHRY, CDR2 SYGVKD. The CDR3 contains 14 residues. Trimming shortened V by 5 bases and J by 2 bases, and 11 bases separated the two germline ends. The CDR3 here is CAISQGLNTDTQYF. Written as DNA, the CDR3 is TGTGCCATCAGTCAGGGACTTAACACAGATACGCAGTATTTT.

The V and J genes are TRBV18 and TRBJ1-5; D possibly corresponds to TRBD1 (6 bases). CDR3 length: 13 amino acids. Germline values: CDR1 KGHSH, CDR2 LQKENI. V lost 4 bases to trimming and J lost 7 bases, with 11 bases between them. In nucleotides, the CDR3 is TGTGCCAGCTCACTACACAGGGACCAGCCCCAGCATTTT. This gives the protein CASSLHRDQPQHF.

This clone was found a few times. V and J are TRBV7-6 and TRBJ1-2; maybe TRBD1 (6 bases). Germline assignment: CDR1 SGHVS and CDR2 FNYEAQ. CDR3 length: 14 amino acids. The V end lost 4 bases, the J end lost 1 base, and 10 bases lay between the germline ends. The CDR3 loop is CASSSSRGNYGYTF. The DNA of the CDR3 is TGTGCCAGCAGCTCTTCCAGGGGTAACTATGGCTACACCTTC. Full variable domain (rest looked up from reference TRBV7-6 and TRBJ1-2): GAGVSQSPRYKVTKRGQDVALRCDPISGHVSLYWYRQALGQGPEFLTYFNYEAQQDKSGLPNDRFSAERPEGSISTLTIQRTEQRDSAMYRCASSSSRGNYGYTFGSGTRLTVV.

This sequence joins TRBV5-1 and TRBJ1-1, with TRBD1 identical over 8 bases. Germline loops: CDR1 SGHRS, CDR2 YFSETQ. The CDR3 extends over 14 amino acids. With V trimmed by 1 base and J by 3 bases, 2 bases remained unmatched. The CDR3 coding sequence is TGCGCCAGCAGCTTGTCAGGGGGCGACACTGAAGCTTTCTTT. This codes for CASSLSGGDTEAFF. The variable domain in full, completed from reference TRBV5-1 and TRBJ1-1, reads KAGVTQTPRYLIKTRGQQVTLSCSPISGHRSVSWYQQTPGQGLQFLFEYFSETQRNKGNFPGRFSGRQFSNSRSEMNVSTLELGDSALYLCASSLSGGDTEAFFGQGTRLTVV.